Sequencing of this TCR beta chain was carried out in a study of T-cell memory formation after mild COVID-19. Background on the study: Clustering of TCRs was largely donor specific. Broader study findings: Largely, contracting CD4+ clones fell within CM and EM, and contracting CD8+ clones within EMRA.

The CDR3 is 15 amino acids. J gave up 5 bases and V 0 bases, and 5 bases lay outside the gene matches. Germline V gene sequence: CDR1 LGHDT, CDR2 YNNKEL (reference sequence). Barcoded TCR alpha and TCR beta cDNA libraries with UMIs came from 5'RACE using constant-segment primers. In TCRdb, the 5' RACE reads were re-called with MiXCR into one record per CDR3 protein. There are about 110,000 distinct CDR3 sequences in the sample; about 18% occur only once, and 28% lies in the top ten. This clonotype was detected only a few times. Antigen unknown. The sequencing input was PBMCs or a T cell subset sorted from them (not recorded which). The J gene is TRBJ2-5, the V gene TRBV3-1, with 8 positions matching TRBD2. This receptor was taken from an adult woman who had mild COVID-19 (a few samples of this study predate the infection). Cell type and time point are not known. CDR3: CASSQDIGRAETQYF. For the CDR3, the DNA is TGTGCCAGCAGCCAAGATATCGGGAGGGCGGAGACCCAGTACTTC.